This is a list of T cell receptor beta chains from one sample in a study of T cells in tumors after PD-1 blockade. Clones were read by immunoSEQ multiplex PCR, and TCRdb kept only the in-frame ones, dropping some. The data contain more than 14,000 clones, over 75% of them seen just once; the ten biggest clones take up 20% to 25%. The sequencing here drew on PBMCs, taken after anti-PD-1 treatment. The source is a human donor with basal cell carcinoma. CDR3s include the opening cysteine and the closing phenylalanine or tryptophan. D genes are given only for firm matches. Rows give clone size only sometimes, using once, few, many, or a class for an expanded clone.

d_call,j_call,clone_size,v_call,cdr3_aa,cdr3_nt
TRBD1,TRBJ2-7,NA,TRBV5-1,CASSLSGTGTEQYF,TGCGCCAGCAGCTTATCCGGGACAGGGACCGAGCAGTACTTC
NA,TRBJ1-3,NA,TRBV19,CASSIVYSGNTIYF,TGTGCCAGTAGTATAGTGTACTCTGGAAACACCATATATTTT
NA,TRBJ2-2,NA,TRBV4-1,CASSHPPGQGGGTGELFF,TGCGCCAGCAGCCACCCGCCCGGACAGGGAGGGGGCACCGGGGAGCTGTTTTTT
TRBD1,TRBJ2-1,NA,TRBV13,CASSFRGQNEQFF,TGTGCCAGCAGCTTCAGGGGGCAGAATGAGCAGTTCTTC
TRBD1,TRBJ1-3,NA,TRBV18,CASSPRQGARGNTIYF,TGTGCCAGCTCACCACGTCAGGGGGCGAGGGGAAACACCATATATTTT
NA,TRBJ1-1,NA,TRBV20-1,CSTDVDTEAFF,TGCAGTACCGACGTAGACACTGAAGCTTTCTTT
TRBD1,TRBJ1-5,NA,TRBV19,CASGGGPGSNQPQHF,TGTGCCAGTGGAGGGGGCCCAGGGAGCAATCAGCCCCAGCATTTT
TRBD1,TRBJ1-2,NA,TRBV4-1,CASSRDRADGYTF,TGCGCCAGCAGCCGCGACAGGGCTGATGGCTACACCTTC
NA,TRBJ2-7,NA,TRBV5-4,CASSLAKGVGSYEQYF,TGTGCCAGCAGCTTGGCCAAGGGGGTCGGGAGCTACGAGCAGTACTTC
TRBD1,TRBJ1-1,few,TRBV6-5,CASSRDRATEAFF,TGTGCCAGCAGCCGCGACAGGGCTACTGAAGCTTTCTTT
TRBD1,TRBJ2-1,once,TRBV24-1,CATSDQTGSYNEQFF,TGTGCCACCAGTGACCAGACAGGGTCCTACAATGAGCAGTTCTTC
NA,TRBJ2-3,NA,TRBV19,CASTMRGVDTQYF,TGTGCCAGTACCATGAGAGGGGTAGATACGCAGTATTTT
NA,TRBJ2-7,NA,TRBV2,CASSESLAGYEQYF,TGTGCCAGCAGTGAATCCCTAGCTGGGTACGAGCAGTACTTC
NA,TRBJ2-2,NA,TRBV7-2,CASSLVAITTGELFF,TGTGCCAGCAGCTTAGTTGCTATAACGACCGGGGAGCTGTTTTTT
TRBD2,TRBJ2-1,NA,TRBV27,CASSSARGLAGEFF,TGTGCCAGCAGTTCCGCCCGAGGACTAGCGGGAGAGTTCTTC
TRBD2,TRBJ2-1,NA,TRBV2,CARCYGWAREGSSYNEQFF,TGTGCCCGCTGTTATGGGTGGGCGCGGGAGGGGAGCTCCTACAATGAGCAGTTCTTC
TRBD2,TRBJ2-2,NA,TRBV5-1,CASSLVGTSPGELFF,TGCGCCAGCAGCTTGGTCGGGACTAGCCCCGGGGAGCTGTTTTTT
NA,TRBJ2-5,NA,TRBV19,CASSIWTDRPTQETQYF,TGTGCCAGTAGTATATGGACAGACAGACCCACCCAAGAGACCCAGTACTTC
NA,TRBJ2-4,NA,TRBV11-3,CASSLGRDPPRAKNIQYF,TGTGCCAGCAGCTTAGGCCGGGACCCCCCCCGAGCCAAAAACATTCAGTACTTC
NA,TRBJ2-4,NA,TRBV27,CASSSRDSANIQYF,TGTGCCAGCAGTAGCCGGGACTCCGCCAACATTCAGTACTTC
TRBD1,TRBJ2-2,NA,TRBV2,CASRPGTGVSGELFF,TGTGCCAGCAGGCCTGGGACAGGGGTTAGCGGGGAGCTGTTTTTT
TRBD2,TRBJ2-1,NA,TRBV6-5,CASSQLAGGDGEQFF,TGTGCCAGCAGTCAACTAGCGGGGGGGGATGGTGAGCAGTTCTTC
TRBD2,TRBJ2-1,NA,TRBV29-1,CSVEGFFGSGRPNEQFF,TGCAGCGTTGAGGGATTTTTTGGTAGCGGGAGGCCCAATGAGCAGTTCTTC